The next 29 T cell receptor beta chains were all read from a single sample in a study of cytomegalovirus exposure and HLA in healthy donors. PCR primers comprised 60 Vbeta and 13 Jbeta primers. Method: immunoSEQ multiplex PCR; TCRdb's copy keeps in-frame clones and lacks some. Among some 130,000 clones, approximately 80% were seen once, and the ten largest hold under 2.5%. Input material: PBMCs. These receptor sequences come from a young man in good health and CMV-seronegative.

The chain links TRBV6-5 to TRBJ2-7, with D possibly TRBD2 on 5 matching bases. The CDR3 covers 15 residues. Trimming took 6 bases from V and 0 from J, leaving 15 bases between them. CDR1 MNHEY and CDR2 SVGAGI come from the germline V gene. The CDR3 is CASRDGLLPSYEQYF. Written as DNA, the CDR3 is TGTGCCAGCAGGGACGGACTCCTCCCCTCCTACGAGCAGTACTTC.

This clone was seen once. The CDR3 nucleotides read TGTGCCAGCAGCTTAGGTGGGGCGGGGGTCTACGAGCAGTACTTC. Protein product: CASSLGGAGVYEQYF. The chain employs TRBV7-9 and TRBJ2-7; 7 bases are a match to TRBD2. The germline V gene has CDR1 SEHNR and CDR2 FQNEAQ (reference sequence). This CDR3 region has 15 residues. With 1 base clipped from V and 3 bases from J, the junction kept 6 bases outside the gene matches.

The genes are TRBV5-1 and TRBJ2-7, with 8 bases that match TRBD1. Losses at the gene ends were 4 bases for V and 5 bases for J; bases not matched to a gene: 5. CDR1 is SGHRS, CDR2 YFSETQ, per germline. The CDR3 is made up of 13 amino acids. In nucleotides, the CDR3 is TGCGCCAGCAGCCCGGACAGGGTGCACGAGCAGTACTTC. Its protein is CASSPDRVHEQYF.

The chain recombines TRBV6-6 with TRBJ2-2, with 11 positions matching TRBD2. Trimming at V came to 4 bases and at J to 5 bases, leaving 6 bases not matched to a gene. CDR3 size: 16 residues. Germline lookup yields CDR1 MNHNY and CDR2 SVGAGI (reference sequence). The CDR3 region is CASSSTLAGGTGELFF. CDR3 DNA sequence: TGTGCCAGCAGTTCTACTCTAGCGGGAGGAACCGGGGAGCTGTTTTTT.

V gene TRBV5-4 combines with J gene TRBJ2-1; perhaps TRBD2 as D (5 bases). V lost 0 bases, J lost 6 bases, and 7 bases lay in between. Germline V gene data show CDR1 as SGHNT and CDR2 as YYREEE (reference sequence). This CDR3 is 13 amino acids long. In DNA form, the CDR3 reads TGTGCCAGCAGCTTGGCTGGGAGCAATGAGCAGTTCTTC. Its protein is CASSLAGSNEQFF.

The chain recombines TRBV10-1 with TRBJ2-2; TRBD2 matches at 9 bases. Germline loops: CDR1 WNHNN, CDR2 SYGVQD (reference sequence). This CDR3 comprises 18 residues. V shed 5 bases, J shed 5 bases, and the junction held 15 bases outside the gene matches. The CDR3 nucleotides read TGCGCCAGCAGTTCCGTAGCGGGAGCGTCGCCGAGGACCGGGGAGCTGTTTTTT. Translating it yields CASSSVAGASPRTGELFF.

The chain is built from TRBV6-4 and TRBJ2-1, with TRBD2 matching 7 bases. The CDR3 is 14 residues long. J lost 7 bases, V lost 3 bases, and 6 bases had no gene match. The germline V gene encodes CDR1 MRHNA and CDR2 SNTAGT. CDR3 sequence reads: CASSESSGVNEQFF. In DNA form, the CDR3 reads TGTGCCAGCAGTGAATCCAGCGGGGTTAATGAGCAGTTCTTC.

The V gene is TRBV11-2, the J gene TRBJ2-1; D is perhaps TRBD1 (5 bases). The ends were cut back, 0 bases at V and 0 bases at J, with 6 bases in the middle. The CDR3 spans 15 residues. CDR1 and CDR2 (germline): SGHAT, FQNNGV. The CDR3 DNA reads as TGTGCCAGCAGCTTAGAGACAGCCTCCTACAATGAGCAGTTCTTC. This gives the protein CASSLETASYNEQFF.

The chain has TRBV10-2 and TRBJ1-1, with 7 bases matching TRBD1. The length of the CDR3 is 13 residues. V dropped 6 bases and J dropped 4; count of bases not matched to a gene: 5. In germline, CDR1 is WSHSY, CDR2 SAAADI. Written as DNA, the CDR3 is TGCGCCAGCAGACAGGGGTTGAGCACTGAAGCTTTCTTT. Its translation: CASRQGLSTEAFF.

This chain connects TRBV28 to TRBJ1-1; D not certain. Germline V CDR1 and CDR2: MDHEN, SYDVKM. This CDR3 is built from 13 residues. Trimming took off 1 base at V and 1 base at J, with 4 bases between the two ends. The chain's CDR3 is CASSLSGNTEAFF. The CDR3 nucleotides are TGTGCCAGCAGTTTATCAGGGAACACTGAAGCTTTCTTT.

This clone was counted between two and nine times. The chain is built from TRBV9 and TRBJ2-7; weak D call: TRBD2 (5 bases). This CDR3 spans 15 amino acids. V was clipped by 0 bases and J by 0 bases, with 10 bases between them. Germline V gene lookup returns CDR1 SGDLS and CDR2 YYNGEE. The CDR3 DNA is TGTGCCAGCAGCGTAGGTCCGGGGTTCTCCTACGAGCAGTACTTC. Encoded protein: CASSVGPGFSYEQYF. Looking up the rest from reference TRBV9 and TRBJ2-7 gives the full variable domain: DSGVTQTPKHLITATGQRVTLRCSPRSGDLSVYWYQQSLDQGLQFLIQYYNGEERAKGNILERFSAQQFPDLHSELNLSSLELGDSALYFCASSVGPGFSYEQYFGPGTRLTVT.

The chain has TRBV27 and TRBJ2-7; the match to TRBD1 covers 12 bases. The length of the CDR3 is 15 residues. Germline V gene data show CDR1 as MNHEY and CDR2 as SMNVEV (reference sequence). Trimming took 5 bases from V and 7 from J; bases not matched to a gene: 9. The CDR3 sequence: CASSIRDRGQREQYF. In DNA form, the CDR3 reads TGTGCCAGCAGTATCCGGGACAGGGGGCAGCGGGAGCAGTACTTC.

V is TRBV6-5 and J is TRBJ1-2; possibly TRBD1 for D (5 bases). The CDR3 runs 15 residues. CDR1 and CDR2 (germline): MNHEY, SVGAGI. Trimming removed 0 bases from V and 3 bases from J, with 11 bases in between. DNA for the CDR3: TGTGCCAGCAGTTACTCATACTCAGGGTACTATGGCTACACCTTC. The encoded protein is CASSYSYSGYYGYTF.

This clone was observed at least ten times. J is TRBJ2-1 and V is TRBV6-1, with TRBD2 as a possible D gene (5 bases). This CDR3 contains 15 residues. V was shortened by 7 bases and J by 0 bases, with 13 bases between the two germline ends. The germline CDR1 and CDR2 sequences are MNHNS and SASEGT. CDR3 in DNA: TGTGCCAGCAACGAGGAAAGCGGCTCCTACAATGAGCAGTTCTTC. This encodes CASNEESGSYNEQFF.

The genes are TRBV5-1 and TRBJ2-7; 11 nucleotides align to TRBD2. The CDR3 sequence is 15 residues long. CDR1 and CDR2 (germline): SGHRS, YFSETQ. V trimming: 4 bases; J trimming: 0 bases; junction bases outside the gene matches: 3. The CDR3 reads CASSVTSGSSYEQYF. CDR3 DNA sequence: TGCGCCAGCAGCGTAACTAGCGGGAGCTCCTACGAGCAGTACTTC. The whole variable domain, remainder taken from reference TRBV5-1 and TRBJ2-7, is KAGVTQTPRYLIKTRGQQVTLSCSPISGHRSVSWYQQTPGQGLQFLFEYFSETQRNKGNFPGRFSGRQFSNSRSEMNVSTLELGDSALYLCASSVTSGSSYEQYFGPGTRLTVT.

On this clone itself: The germline gene is not matched at one end of the junction; a read error may be the cause. The chain is built from TRBV7-7 and TRBJ1-4; a weak D match, TRBD1 (5 bases). Germline CDR1 is SSHAT and CDR2 is FNYEAQ (reference sequence). The CDR3 consists of 14 residues. CDR3 sequence reads: CASSPTSGGEKLFF. The DNA for the CDR3 is TGTGCTAGCAGCCCCACGAGCGGGGGAGAAAAACTGTTTTTT.

The CDR3 is CASSLEGGNTEAFF. DNA for the CDR3: TGTGCCAGCAGCTTAGAAGGCGGGAACACTGAAGCTTTCTTT. This rearrangement joins TRBV11-3 to TRBJ1-1; no firm D call. Trimming took off 0 bases at V and 1 base at J, with 6 bases between the two ends. Germline V gene sequence: CDR1 SGHNT, CDR2 YENEEA. The CDR3 runs to 14 residues.

V usage is TRBV29-1 and J usage is TRBJ1-2, with 8 bases lining up with TRBD1. V shed 3 bases and J 8 bases; nucleotides not matched to a gene: 11. Per the germline V gene, CDR1 is SQVTM and CDR2 is ANQGSEA. The CDR3 spans 14 residues. The chain's CDR3 is CSVDSGGLMGGYTF. The CDR3 DNA reads as TGCAGCGTTGACTCAGGGGGCCTGATGGGAGGCTACACCTTC.

J is TRBJ1-2 and V is TRBV10-3; a possible D gene is TRBD1 (5 bases). Deletions cut 4 bases from V and 5 bases from J, with 11 bases between. CDR1 is ENHRY and CDR2 is SYGVKD in the germline V gene. CDR3 length: 13 amino acids. CDR3 protein: CAISGGRAYGYTF. CDR3 sequence (DNA): TGTGCCATCAGTGGGGGCAGGGCATATGGCTACACCTTC.

The chain employs TRBV9 and TRBJ2-1, with 8 nucleotides matching TRBD2. This CDR3 contains 18 residues. The trim removed 1 base at V and 1 base at J, leaving 10 bases unmatched. In germline, CDR1 is SGDLS, CDR2 YYNGEE. The CDR3 protein is CASSVSPSGYSSYNEQFF. The DNA of the CDR3 is TGTGCCAGCAGCGTAAGCCCTAGCGGGTATAGTTCCTACAATGAGCAGTTCTTC.

The chain couples TRBV6-6 to TRBJ1-4; 9 positions agree with TRBD1. After removal of 6 bases from V and 3 bases from J, the junction contained 5 bases not matched to a gene. This CDR3 comprises 15 residues. Germline CDR1 is MNHNY and CDR2 is SVGAGI (reference sequence). CDR3 sequence: CASSPGTGPNEKLFF. The CDR3 bases are TGTGCCAGCAGCCCCGGGACAGGGCCTAATGAAAAACTGTTTTTT.

This clone was detected a few times. The J gene is TRBJ2-7, the V gene TRBV5-4; 8 bases align to TRBD2. CDR1 and CDR2 from the germline V gene are SGHNT and YYREEE (reference sequence). The trim removed 0 bases at V and 8 bases at J, leaving 7 bases unmatched. This CDR3 is built from 14 residues. This chain's CDR3 is CASSLAGIAGKQYF. In DNA, the CDR3 is TGTGCCAGCAGCTTGGCCGGAATAGCGGGAAAGCAGTACTTC.

The chain links TRBV29-1 to TRBJ2-7, with 8 bases that match TRBD2. CDR3 size: 12 residues. Germline CDR1 reads SQVTM; CDR2 reads ANQGSEA. After removal of 3 bases from V and 4 bases from J, the junction contained 2 bases not matched to a gene. This CDR3 reads CSVDSSGYEQYF. The CDR3 coding sequence is TGCAGCGTTGATTCTAGCGGGTACGAGCAGTACTTC.

This clone showed up just once. The gene calls are TRBV7-3 and TRBJ1-5, with TRBD1 matching over 9 bases. There are 17 residues in the CDR3. Germline CDR1 and CDR2: SGHTA and FQGTGA. The ends lost 11 bases at V and 1 base at J; junction bases unmatched: 15. This CDR3 is CAHSITGGEMSNQPQHF. The CDR3 nucleotides are TGTGCCCACTCAATAACAGGGGGCGAAATGAGCAATCAGCCCCAGCATTTT.

The chain uses TRBV6-6 and TRBJ1-4; TRBD1 aligns across 7 bases. The CDR3 runs to 14 residues. Looked up from germline, CDR1 is MNHNY and CDR2 is SVGAGI (reference sequence). With 2 bases clipped from V and 8 bases from J, the junction kept 5 bases outside the gene matches. The CDR3 DNA follows: TGTGCCAGCAGTTACCGACAGGGTCAGGAAAAACTGTTTTTT. This gives the protein CASSYRQGQEKLFF.

The V call is TRBV30, the J call TRBJ2-1; 15 positions match TRBD2. The germline gives CDR1 GTSNPN, CDR2 SVGIG (reference sequence). V dropped 1 base and J dropped 7; count of bases not matched to a gene: 8. CDR3 length equals 17 residues. The CDR3 here is CAWSGGLAGGPGNEQFF. CDR3 nucleotides: TGTGCCTGGAGTGGCGGACTAGCGGGAGGGCCCGGAAATGAGCAGTTCTTC.

The rearrangement uses TRBV7-9 and TRBJ2-7; tentatively, D is TRBD2 (6 bases). In germline, CDR1 is SEHNR, CDR2 FQNEAQ (reference sequence). V was cut by 1 base and J by 6 bases, with 16 bases left in between. The CDR3 spans 15 residues. The CDR3 DNA is TGTGCCAGCAGCTTAGTGTCGGGAGAAAGGGGCGAGCAGTACTTC. Its protein is CASSLVSGERGEQYF.

The V gene is TRBV10-1, the J gene TRBJ2-1; D not resolved. Germline assignment: CDR1 WNHNN and CDR2 SYGVQD (reference sequence). The V end lost 2 bases, the J end lost 4 bases, and 6 bases lay between the germline ends. The CDR3 contains 13 residues. The CDR3 loop reads CASSERDYNEQFF. CDR3 DNA sequence: TGCGCCAGCAGTGAGAGAGATTACAATGAGCAGTTCTTC.

This chain uses TRBV2 with TRBJ2-6; weak D call: TRBD1 (5 bases). Germline V CDR1 and CDR2: SNHLY, FYNNEI. Trimming left V 5 bases short and J 2 bases short, with 7 bases between. The CDR3 contains 14 residues. The CDR3 DNA sequence: TGTGCCAGCAGTCAGGGTGCTGGGGCCAACGTCCTGACTTTC. The encoded protein is CASSQGAGANVLTF.